Below, 28 T cell receptor beta chains from the same sample are listed, as sequenced in a study of shared clonotypes between healthy human individuals. Repertoires were generated with immunoSEQ multiplex PCR, while TCRdb's copy carries only in-frame clones and drops some. The data show 2 million or so clones, with roughly 95% seen just once and 0.9% to 1.3% held by the top ten. Selected positively for CCR7 and CD45RO-negative, naive CD8 cells excluded terminally differentiated effector memory CD45RA+ cells. Sequences were obtained from naive CD8+ T cells sorted from blood. The receptors stem from a man younger than 35 in good health.

The rearrangement joins TRBV13 to TRBJ2-3, with 7 bases that match TRBD1. The CDR3 covers 15 residues. Unmatched junction bases numbered 6, after V lost 1 base and J lost 5 bases. Per germline, CDR1 PRHDT and CDR2 FYEKMQ (reference sequence). The CDR3 sequence is CASSLDATGRDTQYF. The CDR3 DNA follows: TGTGCCAGCAGCTTAGACGCGACAGGGCGAGATACGCAGTATTTT.

The chain combines TRBV4-1 with TRBJ2-5; D is ambiguous. There are 15 residues in the CDR3. Germline V gene lookup returns CDR1 MGHRA and CDR2 YSYEKL. The germline V and J ends were trimmed by 1 base and 2 bases, with 11 bases remaining between them. The DNA of the CDR3 is TGCGCCAGCAGCCAAGTGGATACCACGCAAGAGACCCAGTACTTC. Encoded protein: CASSQVDTTQETQYF.

Notes on this clone: Other DNA sequences from this sample encode an identical CDR3 as well. The chain combines TRBV30 with TRBJ1-2, with D hard to call. The CDR3 has 13 residues. Germline CDR1 reads GTSNPN; CDR2 reads SVGIG (reference sequence). Trimming removed 0 bases from V and 0 bases from J, with 5 bases in between. CDR3 sequence: CAWSVSSNYGYTF. CDR3 DNA sequence: TGTGCCTGGAGTGTATCATCTAACTATGGCTACACCTTC.

The CDR3: CSVEGHRDRDYNEQFF. In DNA form, the CDR3 reads TGCAGCGTTGAAGGGCACCGGGACAGGGACTACAATGAGCAGTTCTTC. V usage is TRBV29-1 and J usage is TRBJ2-1; 9 bases align to TRBD1. Trimming at V came to 1 base and at J to 3 bases, leaving 7 bases not matched to a gene. The CDR3 covers 16 residues. The germline gives CDR1 SQVTM, CDR2 ANQGSEA.

This clone appeared a few times. The chain combines TRBV6-6 with TRBJ2-1; 12 bases match TRBD1. The CDR3 spans 15 residues. After removal of 5 bases from V and 8 bases from J, the junction contained 7 bases not matched to a gene. Germline CDR1 and CDR2: MNHNY and SVGAGI (reference sequence). The CDR3 here is CASSPPGQGAYEQFF. CDR3 DNA: TGTGCCAGCAGTCCGCCGGGACAGGGGGCGTATGAGCAGTTCTTC.

The J gene is TRBJ2-1, the V gene TRBV7-8, with 11 nucleotides matching TRBD2. Germline V lookup: CDR1 SGHVS, CDR2 FQNEAQ. This CDR3 region has 16 residues. V shed 6 bases, J shed 7 bases, and the junction held 11 bases outside the gene matches. CDR3 coding DNA: TGTGCCAGCAGTCCGCGGGGGACTAGCGGAAAGAATGAGCAGTTCTTC. Residues: CASSPRGTSGKNEQFF.

Here the CDR3 reads CASKAASSYNEQFF. In DNA form, the CDR3 reads TGTGCCAGCAAAGCCGCGAGCTCCTACAATGAGCAGTTCTTC. This chain links TRBV9 with TRBJ2-1; D unclear. V was clipped by 6 bases and J by 0 bases, with 10 bases between them. Germline V gene lookup returns CDR1 SGDLS and CDR2 YYNGEE. The CDR3 length is 14 residues. Based on the CDR3 plus reference TRBV9 and TRBJ2-1, the full variable domain is DSGVTQTPKHLITATGQRVTLRCSPRSGDLSVYWYQQSLDQGLQFLIQYYNGEERAKGNILERFSAQQFPDLHSELNLSSLELGDSALYFCASKAASSYNEQFFGPGTRLTVL.

This chain joins TRBV6-5 and TRBJ1-5, with D uncertain. This CDR3 comprises 15 residues. The V gene lost 6 bases and the J gene lost 0 bases, with 12 bases spanning the gap. CDR1 is MNHEY, CDR2 SVGAGI, per germline. CDR3 coding DNA: TGTGCCAGCAGGGGAGTCTATAATAGCAATCAGCCCCAGCATTTT. Its protein product is CASRGVYNSNQPQHF.

This chain joins TRBV7-9 and TRBJ2-7; TRBD2 matches at 10 bases. The CDR3 is made up of 15 amino acids. CDR1 is SEHNR and CDR2 is FQNEAQ in the germline V gene (reference sequence). The ends lost 3 bases at V and 6 bases at J; junction bases unmatched: 8. The CDR3 region has the DNA TGTGCCAGCAGCTTCCAAGCGGGGGGGCCTTCCGAGCAGTACTTC. It specifies CASSFQAGGPSEQYF.

The chain uses TRBV6-5 and TRBJ2-7, with D tentatively TRBD1 (5 bases). This CDR3 region has 15 residues. V lost 2 bases and J lost 0, with 11 bases in between. In germline, CDR1 is MNHEY, CDR2 SVGAGI. This CDR3 reads CASSYDSLSSYEQYF. The CDR3 DNA follows: TGTGCCAGCAGTTACGACAGCCTCAGCTCCTACGAGCAGTACTTC.

V gene TRBV7-9 combines with J gene TRBJ1-1, with a weak D call TRBD1 (6 bases). CDR3 length: 15 residues. CDR1 is SEHNR, CDR2 FQNEAQ, per germline (reference sequence). Trimming left V 10 bases short and J 1 base short, with 19 bases between. This CDR3 is CATTGHPRGNTEAFF. Written as DNA, the CDR3 is TGTGCCACCACGGGACATCCCCGAGGGAACACTGAAGCTTTCTTT. Variable domain in full (rest from reference TRBV7-9 and TRBJ1-1): DTGVSQNPRHKITKRGQNVTFRCDPISEHNRLYWYRQTLGQGPEFLTYFQNEAQLEKSRLLSDRFSAERPKGSFSTLEIQRTEQGDSAMYLCATTGHPRGNTEAFFGQGTRLTVV.

This chain uses TRBV7-6 with TRBJ2-7, with D possibly being TRBD2 (5 bases). Germline V gives CDR1 SGHVS, CDR2 FNYEAQ. Trimming stripped 3 bases from V and 3 bases from J, with 9 bases between. The length of the CDR3 is 13 residues. The CDR3 is CASSFGSGYEQYF. The CDR3 DNA reads as TGTGCCAGCAGCTTTGGGAGCGGCTACGAGCAGTACTTC.

J is TRBJ2-3 and V is TRBV5-8; 7 bases match TRBD1. From germline, CDR1 is SGHTS and CDR2 YDEGEE. V dropped 2 bases and J dropped 6; count of bases not matched to a gene: 9. This CDR3 spans 15 amino acids. Written as DNA, the CDR3 is TGTGCCAGCAGCTTTCGGACAGGATCCACGGATACGCAGTATTTT. This codes for CASSFRTGSTDTQYF.

V usage is TRBV27 and J usage is TRBJ1-2, with D perhaps TRBD1 (5 bases). Per germline, CDR1 MNHEY and CDR2 SMNVEV (reference sequence). The CDR3 has 13 residues. The V and J ends lost 6 bases and 4 bases respectively, with 12 bases between them. CDR3 nucleotides: TGTGCCAGCAGATCCCCAGGGACCTATGGCTACACCTTC. It specifies CASRSPGTYGYTF.

Notes on this clone: Other DNA sequences in the sample encode the same CDR3. The chain carries TRBV7-9 and TRBJ2-7; 10 positions match TRBD2. Germline values: CDR1 SEHNR, CDR2 FQNEAQ (reference sequence). Losses at the gene ends were 5 bases for V and 2 bases for J; bases not matched to a gene: 3. The CDR3 sequence is 14 residues long. The CDR3 nucleotides read TGTGCCAGCAGCCAGACTAGCGGGCCCTACGAGCAGTACTTC. Its translation is CASSQTSGPYEQYF.

The chain carries TRBV18 and TRBJ2-5; 8 bases match TRBD2. The CDR3 consists of 15 residues. In germline, CDR1 is KGHSH, CDR2 LQKENI. V lost 2 bases, J lost 5 bases, and 7 bases stayed unmatched. CDR3 amino acids: CASSPNSGLGETQYF. CDR3 coding DNA: TGTGCCAGCTCACCAAACTCGGGACTAGGGGAGACCCAGTACTTC.

The genes are TRBV5-6 and TRBJ2-7; 8 bases fit TRBD2. The CDR3 has 15 residues. In germline, CDR1 is SGHDT, CDR2 YYEEEE. The trim removed 2 bases at V and 6 bases at J, leaving 10 bases unmatched. Written as DNA, the CDR3 is TGTGCCAGCAGCTTCGCTAGCGGGCCGTATGCCGAGCAGTACTTC. Translating it yields CASSFASGPYAEQYF.

The chain couples TRBV4-1 to TRBJ2-3; D perhaps matches TRBD2 (6 bases). Trimming removed 0 bases at V and 5 bases at J, with 12 bases between. CDR1 is MGHRA, CDR2 YSYEKL, per germline. CDR3 length: 15 residues. This CDR3 reads CASSQDGDFGDTQYF. Here the CDR3 DNA reads TGCGCCAGCAGCCAAGATGGGGACTTCGGAGATACGCAGTATTTT.

CDR3 in DNA: TGTGCCAGCAGTGAACAAACAGGGATAAAAGCCAAAAACATTCAGTACTTC. It encodes CASSEQTGIKAKNIQYF. The chain combines TRBV25-1 with TRBJ2-4, with a weak D call TRBD1 (6 bases). This CDR3 spans 17 amino acids. From germline, CDR1 is MGHDK and CDR2 SYGVNS. Between the trimmed V and J ends, which lost 2 bases and 0 bases, there was a span of 14 bases.

This clone was seen only once. This chain uses TRBV27 with TRBJ2-1; no clear D gene. Per the germline V gene, CDR1 is MNHEY and CDR2 is SMNVEV (reference sequence). The CDR3 has 14 residues. The V and J ends lost 3 bases and 2 bases respectively, with 8 bases between them. The DNA of the CDR3 is TGTGCCAGCAGTTTGGGTTGGGCCTACAATGAGCAGTTCTTC. It codes for CASSLGWAYNEQFF.

The chain links TRBV7-9 to TRBJ2-1, with 9 positions matching TRBD2. V was clipped by 5 bases and J by 3 bases; unmatched bases: 11. The CDR3 sequence is 17 residues long. Germline CDR1 and CDR2: SEHNR and FQNEAQ (reference sequence). Written as DNA, the CDR3 is TGTGCCAGCAGCCACGGTCTAGCGGGGCTTTACTACAATGAGCAGTTCTTC. Amino acid sequence: CASSHGLAGLYYNEQFF.

V usage is TRBV10-3 and J usage is TRBJ2-7; no clear D. This CDR3 is 12 amino acids long. Deletions cut 2 bases from V and 7 bases from J, with 9 bases between. Looked up from germline, CDR1 is ENHRY and CDR2 is SYGVKD. The CDR3 sequence is CAISEPLGEQYF. CDR3 nucleotide sequence: TGTGCCATCAGTGAGCCCTTGGGAGAGCAGTACTTC.

The chain has TRBV9 and TRBJ2-7; 7 positions match TRBD2. Germline-derived CDR1 and CDR2 are SGDLS and YYNGEE. Trimming cost V 2 bases and J 5 bases; bases outside gene matches: 7. This CDR3 region has 14 residues. The CDR3 sequence is CASSVSGKEDEQYF. The CDR3 DNA is TGTGCCAGCAGCGTGAGCGGGAAGGAGGACGAGCAGTACTTC.

The gene calls are TRBV25-1 and TRBJ1-6; D is unclear. V lost 0 bases and J lost 7, with 7 bases in between. Germline CDR1 is MGHDK and CDR2 is SYGVNS. The CDR3 length is 14 residues. The CDR3 region has the DNA TGTGCCAGCAGTGAATACGGGAGGAATTCACCCCTCCACTTT. Amino acids: CASSEYGRNSPLHF.

With respect to this clone: Distinct nucleotide sequences in the sample also encode this CDR3. The J gene is TRBJ2-7, the V gene TRBV27; 8 nucleotides align to TRBD1. Germline loops: CDR1 MNHEY, CDR2 SMNVEV (reference sequence). There are 15 residues in the CDR3. Trimming at V came to 3 bases and at J to 1 base, leaving 5 bases not matched to a gene. In DNA, the CDR3 is TGTGCCAGCAGTTTCACCGGGACAGGTTCCTACGAGCAGTACTTC. It yields the protein CASSFTGTGSYEQYF.

This chain links TRBV14 with TRBJ1-2; D is ambiguous. V lost 0 bases and J 5 bases, leaving 7 bases between the germline ends. The CDR3 is made up of 13 amino acids. The germline CDR1 and CDR2 sequences are SGHDN and FVKESK. For the CDR3, the DNA is TGTGCCAGCAGCCAAGATCTTCGGTATGGCTACACCTTC. It yields the protein CASSQDLRYGYTF.

The rearrangement joins TRBV7-6 to TRBJ2-2; D is unresolved. CDR1 and CDR2 from the germline V gene are SGHVS and FNYEAQ. Trimming shortened V by 4 bases and J by 5 bases, and 8 bases separated the two germline ends. The CDR3 runs to 13 residues. The CDR3 nucleotides are TGTGCCAGCAGCTCTACAGCAACCGGGGAGCTGTTTTTT. The encoded protein is CASSSTATGELFF.

V usage is TRBV5-4 and J usage is TRBJ2-7; 11 bases fit TRBD1. Germline CDR1 and CDR2: SGHNT and YYREEE (reference sequence). V shed 3 bases and J 2 bases; nucleotides not matched to a gene: 4. The CDR3 extends over 15 amino acids. The chain's CDR3 is CASSSGQGATYEQYF. In DNA form, the CDR3 reads TGTGCCAGCAGCTCCGGACAGGGGGCTACCTACGAGCAGTACTTC.